This record looks at one T cell receptor (beta chain) sequence and its context. PCR amplification relied on 60 Vbeta primers (plus 13 Jbeta primers). Sequencing was performed with immunoSEQ multiplex PCR; in TCRdb, only in-frame clones are kept and a portion is missing. The sample records approximately 110,000 clones, 70% to 80% being singletons. The V segment lost 7 bases and the J segment 7 bases; nucleotides outside the gene matches: 12. The CDR3 is made up of 15 amino acids. Germline V lookup: CDR1 MDHEN, CDR2 SYDVKM. The source of the sample is a study of cytomegalovirus exposure and HLA in healthy donors. As for the study in general: The Caucasian-associated ancestry cluster contained 81% of the roughly 400 genotyped donors.

This rearrangement joins TRBV28 to TRBJ1-4, with TRBD1 matching 7 bases. The sequenced sample consisted of PBMCs. This clonotype was sampled from a woman aged 35 to 49 in good health and CMV-seronegative. The CDR3 here is CASTPRGQGGEKLFF. For the CDR3, the DNA is TGTGCCAGCACCCCCCGGGGGCAGGGGGGTGAAAAACTGTTTTTT.